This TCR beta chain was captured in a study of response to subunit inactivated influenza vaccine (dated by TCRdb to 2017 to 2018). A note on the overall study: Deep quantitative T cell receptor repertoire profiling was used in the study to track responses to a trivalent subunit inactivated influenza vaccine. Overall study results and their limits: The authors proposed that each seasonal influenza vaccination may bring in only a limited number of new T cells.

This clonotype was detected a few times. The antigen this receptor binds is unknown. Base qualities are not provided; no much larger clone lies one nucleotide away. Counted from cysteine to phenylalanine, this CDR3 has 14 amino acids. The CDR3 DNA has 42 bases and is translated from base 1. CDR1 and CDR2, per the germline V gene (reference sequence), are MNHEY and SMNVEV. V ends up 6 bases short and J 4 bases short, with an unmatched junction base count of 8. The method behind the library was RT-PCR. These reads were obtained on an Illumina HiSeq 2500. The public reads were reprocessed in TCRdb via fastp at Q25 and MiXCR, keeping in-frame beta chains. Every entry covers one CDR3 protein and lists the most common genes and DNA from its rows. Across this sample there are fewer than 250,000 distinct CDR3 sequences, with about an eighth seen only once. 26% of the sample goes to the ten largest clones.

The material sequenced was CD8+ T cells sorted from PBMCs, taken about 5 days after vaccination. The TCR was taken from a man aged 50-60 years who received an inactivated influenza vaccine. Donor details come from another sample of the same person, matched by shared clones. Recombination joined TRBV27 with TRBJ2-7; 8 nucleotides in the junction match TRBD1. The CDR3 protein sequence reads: CASRTRGQGYEQYF. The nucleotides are TGTGCCAGCAGAACTCGAGGACAGGGTTACGAGCAGTACTTC.